The entry below describes one T cell receptor (beta chain). Its antigen remains unidentified. No much larger clone is present one base from it, and per-base qualities are unavailable. The data were taken from a study of T cell changes during pregnancy in multiple sclerosis (dated by TCRdb to between 2018 and 2021). A note on the overall study: In women with multiple sclerosis, the researchers looked at how the T cell repertoire shifted as pregnancy progressed.

The library relied on the immunoSEQ multiplex PCR assay. The immuneACCESS repertoire file appears here via TCRdb, limited to in-frame rearrangements. These files lack a portion of the clones; in checked studies, under half of the deficit traces to unresolved V genes, and the cause of the others is not known. The sample data list about 64,000 clones, and 90% of these were observed just once. The ten largest make up more than 2% of the sample. Between the V and J ends, shortened by 7 bases and 6 bases respectively, the junction contains 12 bases. Reading from cysteine to phenylalanine, the CDR3 counts 12 amino acids. Only the CDR3 DNA stays, 36 bases, in frame from base 1. Based on the germline V gene, the CDR1 and CDR2 sequences are MNHNS and SASEGT.

The rearrangement combines TRBV6-1 with TRBJ1-1, and perhaps TRBD1 as D gene, on 6 matching bases. The clonotype comes from a female donor in good health, enrolled as a control in a pregnancy study. This sample comprised peripheral blood, obtained in the second trimester of pregnancy. The CDR3 reads as follows: CASTDGQPEAFF. The nucleotide sequence reads as follows: TGTGCCAGCACCGATGGACAGCCTGAAGCTTTCTTT.